This section outlines one T cell receptor (beta chain) sequence together with its context. The data belong to a study of blood T cell repertoires in COVID-19. Germline loops: CDR1 WSHSY, CDR2 SAAADI. Trimming at V came to 6 bases and at J to 5 bases, leaving 9 bases not matched to a gene. There are 14 residues in the CDR3. Profiling relied on immunoSEQ multiplex PCR, and the TCRdb table lists in-frame clones only, not all of them. Of 300,000 to 500,000 clones listed, around 90% are singletons. V and J are TRBV10-2 and TRBJ1-1; 7 bases line up with TRBD1. The specimen sequenced was PBMCs or T cells enriched from blood (not recorded which). The clonotype was recovered from a woman aged 40 to 50 with acute COVID-19. CDR3 DNA sequence: TGCGCCAGCAGCCGACAGGGACTTCGGACTGAAGCTTTCTTT. Encoded protein: CASSRQGLRTEAFF.